The 10 T cell receptor beta chains below were found in one sample sequenced in a study of identical twins. Via MiXCR, TCRdb re-called the 5' RACE reads, giving one row per CDR3 protein. Among about 150,000 distinct CDR3 sequences listed, under 4.5% were seen once. Sequenced material: memory T cells sorted from blood. The receptors derive from a man between 18 and 29 years old in good health.

This clonotype has a handful of counts. For the CDR3, the DNA is TGCGCCAGCAGCCAAGACGACAGGGGAAACTATGGCTACACCTTC. This sequence encodes CASSQDDRGNYGYTF. The chain is built from TRBV4-3 and TRBJ1-2; TRBD1 matches 8 bases. This CDR3 spans 15 amino acids. V gave up 0 bases and J gave up 2 bases; unmatched junction bases: 2. The germline V gene encodes CDR1 LGHNA and CDR2 YSLEER.

This clonotype was recorded a few times. The rearrangement uses TRBV5-6 and TRBJ2-7; 7 bases match TRBD1. The J segment lost 5 bases and the V segment lost 0 bases, leaving 5 bases of the junction unmatched. Per germline, CDR1 SGHDT and CDR2 YYEEEE. CDR3 length: 14 amino acids. The CDR3 sequence: CASSLEGQTNEQYF. CDR3 bases: TGTGCCAGCAGCTTGGAGGGACAGACCAACGAGCAGTACTTC.

This clonotype was observed at least ten times. J is TRBJ2-2 and V is TRBV20-1, with D tentatively TRBD1 or TRBD2 (5 bases each). V lost 6 bases and J lost 1, with 12 bases in between. Germline CDR1 and CDR2: DFQATT and SNEGSKA (reference sequence). The CDR3 has 14 residues. CDR3 DNA: TGCAGTGCGCCGGGACCCTTGAACACCGGGGAGCTGTTTTTT. Protein: CSAPGPLNTGELFF.

The table lists this clonotype with a few counts. The V and J genes are TRBV29-1 and TRBJ2-6, with 12 bases fitting TRBD1. The germline V gene has CDR1 SQVTM and CDR2 ANQGSEA. The trim removed 3 bases at V and 1 base at J, leaving 1 base unmatched. The CDR3 loop spans 16 amino acids. CDR3 in DNA: TGCAGCGTTGAGGGACAGGGGGCATCTGGGGCCAACGTCCTGACTTTC. Protein product: CSVEGQGASGANVLTF.

In this sample, this clonotype turned up many times. The V and J genes are TRBV7-9 and TRBJ1-2; 7 bases agree with TRBD1. CDR1 is SEHNR, CDR2 FQNEAQ, per germline (reference sequence). This CDR3 has 14 residues. J was trimmed by 8 bases and V by 7 bases; bases with no gene match: 13. For the CDR3, the DNA is TGTGCCAGCACAATTCGACAGGGTGCCGACGGCTACACCTTC. It is translated as CASTIRQGADGYTF. Based on the CDR3 plus reference TRBV7-9 and TRBJ1-2, the full variable domain is DTGVSQNPRHKITKRGQNVTFRCDPISEHNRLYWYRQTLGQGPEFLTYFQNEAQLEKSRLLSDRFSAERPKGSFSTLEIQRTEQGDSAMYLCASTIRQGADGYTFGSGTRLTVV.

The table lists this clonotype with many counts. The chain's CDR3 is CASSLATKETQYF. The CDR3 nucleotides are TGTGCCAGCAGTTTGGCTACCAAAGAGACCCAGTACTTC. This chain uses TRBV27 with TRBJ2-5; the D is unclear. The CDR3 runs 13 residues. Germline loops: CDR1 MNHEY, CDR2 SMNVEV (reference sequence). The V end was cut by 3 bases, the J end by 3 bases, with 8 bases between.

Many counts were recorded for this clonotype. The chain recombines TRBV5-1 with TRBJ2-1; 7 nucleotides match TRBD1. This CDR3 has 13 residues. V lost 0 bases and J lost 12; bases outside the gene matches: 6. Germline CDR1 reads SGHRS; CDR2 reads YFSETQ. The CDR3 DNA sequence: TGCGCCAGCAGCTTGGGCAGGGGGTCGCGGCAGTTCTTC. Its protein is CASSLGRGSRQFF.

Ten or more counts support this clonotype. The chain combines TRBV10-3 with TRBJ1-5, with D hard to call. CDR1 and CDR2 from the germline V gene are ENHRY and SYGVKD. This CDR3 is 14 amino acids long. V dropped 4 bases and J dropped 3 bases, with 10 bases sitting between them. DNA for the CDR3: TGTGCCATCAGTGTAGATCGAATCAATCAGCCCCAGCATTTT. Its translation is CAISVDRINQPQHF.

This clonotype showed up many times. This chain joins TRBV7-2 and TRBJ2-3, with unresolved D. Trimming cost V 1 base and J 0 bases, with 11 bases left between them. Per the germline V gene, CDR1 is SGHTA and CDR2 is FQGNSA. The CDR3 is made up of 16 amino acids. The CDR3 reads CASSLGGPASTDTQYF. CDR3 nucleotide sequence: TGTGCCAGCAGCTTAGGTGGGCCGGCCAGCACAGATACGCAGTATTTT.

This clonotype was picked up many times. The gene calls are TRBV27 and TRBJ2-5; D possibly corresponds to TRBD1 (5 bases). The CDR3 runs 15 residues. Germline V lookup: CDR1 MNHEY, CDR2 SMNVEV (reference sequence). Trimming pared 3 bases from V and 5 bases from J, leaving 16 bases between. This CDR3 reads CASSFQGGNLETQYF. DNA of the CDR3: TGTGCCAGCAGTTTCCAGGGTGGGAATTTGGAGACCCAGTACTTC.